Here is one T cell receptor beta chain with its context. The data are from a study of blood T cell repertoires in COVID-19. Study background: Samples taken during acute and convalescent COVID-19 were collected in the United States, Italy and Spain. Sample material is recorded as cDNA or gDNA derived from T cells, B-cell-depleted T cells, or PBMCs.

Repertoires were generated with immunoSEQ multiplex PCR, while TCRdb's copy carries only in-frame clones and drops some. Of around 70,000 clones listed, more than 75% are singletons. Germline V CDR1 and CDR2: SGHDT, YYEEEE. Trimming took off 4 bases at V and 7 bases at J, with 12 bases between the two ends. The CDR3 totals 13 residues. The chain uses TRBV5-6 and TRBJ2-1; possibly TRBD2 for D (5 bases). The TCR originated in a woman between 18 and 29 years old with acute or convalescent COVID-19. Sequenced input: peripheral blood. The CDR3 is CASSPGPGNEQFF. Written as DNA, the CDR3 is TGTGCCAGCAGCCCCGGACCGGGGAATGAGCAGTTCTTC. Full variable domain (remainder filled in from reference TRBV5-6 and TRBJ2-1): DAGVTQSPTHLIKTRGQQVTLRCSPKSGHDTVSWYQQALGQGPQFIFQYYEEEERQRGNFPDRFSGHQFPNYSSELNVNALLLGDSALYLCASSPGPGNEQFFGPGTRLTVL.